Following are 30 T cell receptor beta chains from one sample sequenced in a study of blood T cell repertoires in COVID-19. The repertoire was sequenced with immunoSEQ multiplex PCR; TCRdb's copy has only in-frame clones and lacks some. The table shows some 200,000 clones, with about 88% occurring only once. Sequencing was performed on peripheral blood. Receptor source: a man between 65 and 85 years old with acute or convalescent COVID-19.

On this clone itself: The germline gene is not matched at one end of the junction; a read error may be the cause. The chain employs TRBV2 and TRBJ2-5; a possible D gene is TRBD1 (6 bases). The CDR3 is made up of 13 amino acids. Per germline, CDR1 SNHLY and CDR2 FYNNEI. The CDR3 bases are TGTGCCAGCATAAGTCAGGGGCGGATCGACGCCCACTTC. This encodes CASISQGRIDAHF.

The chain joins TRBV11-2 to TRBJ2-5, with 9 bases lining up with TRBD2. After removal of 7 bases from V and 5 bases from J, the junction contained 14 bases not matched to a gene. This CDR3 has 16 residues. In germline, CDR1 is SGHAT, CDR2 FQNNGV. The CDR3 here is CASKKSEAGGLETQYF. CDR3 nucleotides: TGTGCCAGCAAAAAATCCGAGGCGGGGGGGCTGGAGACCCAGTACTTC.

The J gene is TRBJ1-4, the V gene TRBV5-5; TRBD1 aligns across 7 bases. Germline values: CDR1 SGHKS, CDR2 YYEKEE (reference sequence). Trimming took 4 bases from V and 7 from J; bases not matched to a gene: 13. The CDR3 sequence is 16 residues long. Written as DNA, the CDR3 is TGTGCCAGCAGCCCGCCCTTCCCAGGGGGGAGTGAAAAACTGTTTTTT. The encoded protein is CASSPPFPGGSEKLFF.

This chain uses TRBV5-5 with TRBJ1-2, with 8 bases that match TRBD1. Trimming cost V 6 bases and J 6 bases; bases outside gene matches: 7. Germline CDR1 reads SGHKS; CDR2 reads YYEKEE (reference sequence). The CDR3 loop spans 13 amino acids. In DNA form, the CDR3 reads TGTGCCAGCAATCTACAGGGGGATAATGGCTACACCTTC. Translation gives CASNLQGDNGYTF.

This clone was detected only once. The V gene is TRBV7-8, the J gene TRBJ1-2; perhaps TRBD1 as D (6 bases). The V gene's germline CDR1 is SGHVS and CDR2 FQNEAQ. The CDR3 contains 16 residues. V was shortened by 2 bases and J by 0 bases, with 13 bases between the two germline ends. CDR3 sequence (DNA): TGTGCCAGCAGCTTATGGGGGGCGGGAGCTAACTATGGCTACACCTTC. Translated, it gives CASSLWGAGANYGYTF.

V gene TRBV9 combines with J gene TRBJ2-1; 7 bases align to TRBD2. V shed 0 bases, J shed 3 bases, and the junction held 6 bases outside the gene matches. The CDR3 is made up of 16 amino acids. In germline, CDR1 is SGDLS, CDR2 YYNGEE. The CDR3 nucleotides read TGTGCCAGCAGCGTAGGTTTGGGGGGGTACTACAATGAGCAGTTCTTC. The encoded protein is CASSVGLGGYYNEQFF.

The chain carries TRBV4-1 and TRBJ1-4; no clear D. Between the trimmed V and J ends, which lost 7 bases and 0 bases, there was a span of 15 bases. The CDR3 loop spans 16 amino acids. Germline V CDR1 and CDR2: MGHRA, YSYEKL. The CDR3 bases are TGCGCCAGCACCCACGTCTCAGGTGCAACTAATGAAAAACTGTTTTTT. Translated: CASTHVSGATNEKLFF.

The V and J genes are TRBV6-1 and TRBJ2-2; 8 positions match TRBD2. The V gene's germline CDR1 is MNHNS and CDR2 SASEGT. V shed 2 bases and J 5 bases; nucleotides not matched to a gene: 1. There are 14 residues in the CDR3. The CDR3 spells CASSETGGTGELFF. In DNA, the CDR3 is TGTGCCAGCAGTGAAACGGGAGGGACCGGGGAGCTGTTTTTT.

This sequence joins TRBV6-1 and TRBJ1-1, with 7 bases identical to TRBD1. V trimming: 4 bases; J trimming: 2 bases; junction bases outside the gene matches: 10. The CDR3 has 16 amino acids. Per the germline V gene, CDR1 is MNHNS and CDR2 is SASEGT. In DNA, the CDR3 is TGTGCCAGCAGTGGGACCATGACAGGGTCAAACACTGAAGCTTTCTTT. Protein: CASSGTMTGSNTEAFF.

A few counts support this clone. The genes are TRBV20-1 and TRBJ1-2; D not resolved. The germline V gene has CDR1 DFQATT and CDR2 SNEGSKA (reference sequence). Trimming took 6 bases from V and 9 from J, leaving 11 bases between them. The CDR3 covers 10 residues. The chain's CDR3 is CSAEPQSYTF. In nucleotides, the CDR3 is TGCAGTGCCGAACCCCAGAGCTACACCTTC.

This clone turned up a few times. Other DNA variants within this sample encode the same CDR3. V usage is TRBV10-3 and J usage is TRBJ1-1; D gene uncertain. Deletions cut 2 bases from V and 2 bases from J, with 6 bases between. The CDR3 runs to 13 residues. Per germline, CDR1 ENHRY and CDR2 SYGVKD. In DNA form, the CDR3 reads TGTGCCATCAGTGAGGTCAGAAACACTGAAGCTTTCTTT. Translated: CAISEVRNTEAFF.

The chain links TRBV2 to TRBJ1-2; TRBD1 matches 9 bases. J was trimmed by 8 bases and V by 0 bases; bases with no gene match: 4. Germline V gene lookup returns CDR1 SNHLY and CDR2 FYNNEI. The CDR3 length is 14 residues. The CDR3 sequence is CASSEAGTGSGYTF. The CDR3 coding sequence is TGTGCCAGCAGTGAAGCGGGGACAGGGTCGGGCTACACCTTC.

J is TRBJ2-7 and V is TRBV3-1 (or the pseudogene TRBV3-2); the D gene is possibly TRBD1 (5 bases). In germline, CDR1 is LGHDT, CDR2 YNNKEL (reference sequence). The germline V and J ends were trimmed by 1 base and 1 base, with 8 bases remaining between them. The CDR3 runs 14 residues. CDR3 region: CASSQVDSSYEQYF. The DNA for the CDR3 is TGTGCCAGCAGCCAAGTCGACAGTTCCTACGAGCAGTACTTC.

This chain joins TRBV28 and TRBJ1-5; perhaps TRBD1 as D (6 bases). The CDR3 is made up of 13 amino acids. Germline V gene lookup returns CDR1 MDHEN and CDR2 SYDVKM. V lost 7 bases to trimming and J lost 3 bases, with 10 bases between them. The chain's CDR3 is CASIQGNNQPQHF. CDR3 bases: TGTGCCAGCATCCAGGGGAACAATCAGCCCCAGCATTTT.

J is TRBJ2-3 and V is TRBV10-3; TRBD1 agrees at 9 bases. Unmatched junction bases numbered 5, after V lost 2 bases and J lost 5 bases. The CDR3 spans 15 residues. The germline gives CDR1 ENHRY, CDR2 SYGVKD. CDR3 sequence reads: CAISEGTGIIDTQYF. In DNA, the CDR3 is TGTGCCATCAGTGAGGGGACAGGGATTATAGATACGCAGTATTTT.

This clone was detected once. This chain connects TRBV19 to TRBJ2-1; TRBD1 agrees at 7 bases. CDR1 is LNHDA and CDR2 is SQIVND in the germline V gene (reference sequence). The CDR3 length is 19 residues. J lost 7 bases, V lost 7 bases, and 25 bases had no gene match. CDR3 in amino acids: CASNPLGRSRQGGRNEQFF. CDR3 nucleotides: TGTGCCAGTAACCCTCTGGGGCGCTCAAGACAGGGTGGCCGGAATGAGCAGTTCTTC.

The gene calls are TRBV5-1 and TRBJ2-1; 8 bases are a match to TRBD2. Germline loops: CDR1 SGHRS, CDR2 YFSETQ. The CDR3 has 17 residues. With V trimmed by 1 base and J by 7 bases, 13 bases remained unmatched. The CDR3 loop reads CASSLTSWREEGNEQFF. The CDR3 DNA reads TGCGCCAGCAGCTTGACGAGCTGGCGGGAGGAAGGAAATGAGCAGTTCTTC.

The genes are TRBV15 and TRBJ2-1; 8 bases agree with TRBD2. The CDR3 consists of 15 residues. V was pared by 3 bases and J by 8 bases, with 9 bases of the junction left unmatched. Germline V gene data show CDR1 as LNHNV and CDR2 as YYDKDF (reference sequence). The chain's CDR3 is CATSSQRETVDEQFF. The CDR3 DNA sequence: TGTGCCACCAGCAGCCAGCGGGAGACAGTGGATGAGCAGTTCTTC.

V and J are TRBV5-1 and TRBJ2-7, with no clear D. CDR1 and CDR2 from the germline V gene are SGHRS and YFSETQ. This CDR3 has 14 residues. Deletions cut 0 bases from V and 0 bases from J, with 7 bases between. Written as DNA, the CDR3 is TGCGCCAGCAGCTTGGTTGTCAGCTCCTACGAGCAGTACTTC. Its translation is CASSLVVSSYEQYF.

Note on this clone: The same CDR3 is also encoded by other DNA sequences in this sample. This chain joins TRBV27 and TRBJ1-6; D is possibly TRBD1 (6 bases). CDR1 MNHEY and CDR2 SMNVEV come from the germline V gene (reference sequence). CDR3 size: 14 residues. V was clipped by 1 base and J by 7 bases, with 8 bases between them. For the CDR3, the DNA is TGTGCCAGCAGTTTATTACAGGGAAATTCACCCCTCCACTTT. Translating gives CASSLLQGNSPLHF.

CDR3 protein: CAISVPGQGNTEAFF. The CDR3 bases are TGTGCCATCAGTGTCCCGGGACAGGGGAACACTGAAGCTTTCTTT. The rearrangement links TRBV10-3 to TRBJ1-1; 9 bases are shared with TRBD1. After removal of 4 bases from V and 1 base from J, the junction contained 4 bases not matched to a gene. The CDR3 extends over 15 amino acids. Germline V CDR1 and CDR2: ENHRY, SYGVKD.

The chain uses TRBV10-3 and TRBJ2-3, with 9 bases fitting TRBD1. The CDR3 runs to 15 residues. J lost 1 base, V lost 5 bases, and 4 bases had no gene match. Germline-derived CDR1 and CDR2 are ENHRY and SYGVKD. CDR3 in DNA: TGTGCCATCAGTTCGACAGGGGGGGGCACAGATACGCAGTATTTT. This translates into CAISSTGGGTDTQYF.

This chain connects TRBV30 to TRBJ1-5; 9 bases are a match to TRBD1. This CDR3 has 16 amino acids. Germline-derived CDR1 and CDR2 are GTSNPN and SVGIG (reference sequence). V shed 0 bases and J 4 bases; nucleotides not matched to a gene: 7. The CDR3 loop reads CAWSVEWGQGNQPQHF. The CDR3 DNA reads TGTGCCTGGAGTGTAGAATGGGGACAGGGAAATCAGCCCCAGCATTTT. The complete variable domain, with remaining parts taken from reference TRBV30 and TRBJ1-5, reads SQTIHQWPATLVQPVGSPLSLECTVEGTSNPNLYWYRQAAGRGLQLLFYSVGIGQISSEVPQNLSASRPQDRQFILSSKKLLLSDSGFYLCAWSVEWGQGNQPQHFGDGTRLSIL.

This clone was seen a handful of times. The chain uses TRBV24-1 and TRBJ2-1; unclear D gene. Trimming left V 4 bases short and J 7 bases short, with 10 bases between. The length of the CDR3 is 13 residues. The germline V gene has CDR1 KGHDR and CDR2 SFDVKD. The CDR3: CATSEPYRNEQFF. The CDR3 DNA reads as TGTGCCACCAGTGAGCCATATCGGAATGAGCAGTTCTTC.

The J gene is TRBJ2-3, the V gene TRBV29-1; 7 bases are a match to TRBD1. This CDR3 is built from 12 residues. Germline V gives CDR1 SQVTM, CDR2 ANQGSEA. Germline trimming cut 3 bases from V and 6 bases from J; bases unmatched to any gene: 3. As DNA, the CDR3 is TGCAGCGTTGATACAGGGGCTGATACGCAGTATTTT. It encodes CSVDTGADTQYF.

The rearrangement joins TRBV4-2 to TRBJ2-7, with D maybe TRBD1 (6 bases). Trimming left V 1 base short and J 4 bases short, with 20 bases between. From germline, CDR1 is LGHNA and CDR2 YNFKEQ. This CDR3 comprises 17 residues. For the CDR3, the DNA is TGTGCCAGCAGCCAAGGGGTTATCGGGGACAATAATTACGAGCAGTACTTC. Translating gives CASSQGVIGDNNYEQYF.

The V call is TRBV4-1, the J call TRBJ2-1, with D maybe TRBD2 (6 bases). The CDR3 extends over 18 amino acids. V gave up 2 bases and J gave up 0 bases, with 17 bases separating them. Germline values: CDR1 MGHRA, CDR2 YSYEKL. In DNA, the CDR3 is TGCGCCAGCAGCCAAAATAGCGGTCCTTCCCCCTCCTACAATGAGCAGTTCTTC. It yields the protein CASSQNSGPSPSYNEQFF.

V gene TRBV11-2 combines with J gene TRBJ1-1; no firm D call. Deletions cut 4 bases from V and 4 bases from J, with 19 bases between. The germline gives CDR1 SGHAT, CDR2 FQNNGV. This CDR3 comprises 16 residues. The CDR3 sequence is CASSSFRGTPTTEAFF. The DNA of the CDR3 is TGTGCCAGCAGCTCCTTCAGAGGCACCCCGACCACTGAAGCTTTCTTT.

This rearrangement joins TRBV6-5 to TRBJ1-2, with 8 bases fitting TRBD1. This CDR3 is 15 amino acids long. Germline V lookup: CDR1 MNHEY, CDR2 SVGAGI. Trimming at V came to 6 bases and at J to 2 bases, leaving 8 bases not matched to a gene. CDR3 bases: TGTGCCAGCAGGACCCGGACAGGGACGAACTATGGCTACACCTTC. As protein: CASRTRTGTNYGYTF.

The rearrangement links TRBV28 to TRBJ1-3; TRBD1 matches at 8 bases. This CDR3 is built from 18 residues. V was pared by 2 bases and J by 4 bases, with 13 bases of the junction left unmatched. The V gene's germline CDR1 is MDHEN and CDR2 SYDVKM. The CDR3: CASSLRDRPVLLGNTIYF. The CDR3 DNA is TGTGCCAGCAGTTTAAGGGACAGGCCAGTTTTATTGGGAAACACCATATATTTT.